Listed below are T cell receptor beta chains from one sample, sequenced in a study of siplizumab effects on memory and regulatory T cells. Measured with immunoSEQ multiplex PCR; TCRdb has only the in-frame clones, and not every one. The sample consists of 100,000 to 110,000 clones, about 91% of them appearing once. The source material was CD4+ T cells sorted from blood. These receptors all stem from a human donor in good health. Both conserved end residues are part of each CDR3. The order of the fields is CDR3 DNA, CDR3 protein, clone size, D gene, V gene, J gene. A D gene is named only where the DNA matches it firmly. The size field is filled for only some rows; it gives once, few, many or a size class.

DNA: TGTGCCAGCAGCTTTGATATTAACCAAGAGACCCAGTACTTC; CDR3: CASSFDINQETQYF; size: -; D: -; V: TRBV7-2; J: TRBJ2-5
DNA: TGTGCCAGCAGTTACTCGAGCTACGGGGGCGCTGAGCAGTTCTTC; CDR3: CASSYSSYGGAEQFF; size: -; D: -; V: TRBV6-5; J: TRBJ2-1
DNA: TGTGCCAGCACACCACAGGGGGAGGCTGAAGCTTTCTTT; CDR3: CASTPQGEAEAFF; size: -; D: TRBD1; V: TRBV11-2; J: TRBJ1-1
DNA: TGTGCCAGCACTCGGGCGGGGACTAGCGGGACCAGGGATACGCAGTATTTT; CDR3: CASTRAGTSGTRDTQYF; size: -; D: TRBD2; V: TRBV5-4; J: TRBJ2-3
DNA: TGTGCCAGCAGCTTCACAAATCAGCCCCAGCATTTT; CDR3: CASSFTNQPQHF; size: -; D: -; V: TRBV5-8; J: TRBJ1-5
DNA: TGTGCCAGCAGCTCGGTAGCGGGGGTGACGGGGGAGCAGTACTTC; CDR3: CASSSVAGVTGEQYF; size: few; D: TRBD2; V: TRBV7-2; J: TRBJ2-7
DNA: TGCGCCAGCAGCCCTGTTCCCACCTACAATGAGCAGTTCTTC; CDR3: CASSPVPTYNEQFF; size: -; D: -; V: TRBV5-1; J: TRBJ2-1
DNA: TGTGCCAGCACCCCAGGAGAAGGGACGCAGTATTTT; CDR3: CASTPGEGTQYF; size: -; D: -; V: TRBV7-9; J: TRBJ2-3
DNA: TGTGCCAGCAGTGCTGGACAGGGGTCCATCTCTGGGGCCAACGTCCTGACTTTC; CDR3: CASSAGQGSISGANVLTF; size: -; D: TRBD1; V: TRBV6-1; J: TRBJ2-6
DNA: TGTGCCAGCAGCGTAAAATGGTCAGGACAGGGGGGAACTGAAGCTTTCTTT; CDR3: CASSVKWSGQGGTEAFF; size: -; D: TRBD1; V: TRBV9; J: TRBJ1-1
DNA: TGTGCCAGCAGCTTAGGAGGGACCTCGACCGGGGAGCTGTTTTTT; CDR3: CASSLGGTSTGELFF; size: -; D: -; V: TRBV7-7; J: TRBJ2-2
DNA: TGTGCCAGCAGCCCCACGTGGGGTGGAAACATTCAGTACTTC; CDR3: CASSPTWGGNIQYF; size: -; D: -; V: TRBV14; J: TRBJ2-4
DNA: TGTGCCAGCAGTGAAATGGGGAATAGCAATCAGCCCCAGCATTTT; CDR3: CASSEMGNSNQPQHF; size: -; D: -; V: TRBV6-1; J: TRBJ1-5
DNA: TGTGCCAGCAGCAACCCCGGGGGGGTCGCCTCCTACGAGCAGTACTTC; CDR3: CASSNPGGVASYEQYF; size: -; D: TRBD2; V: TRBV7-9; J: TRBJ2-7
DNA: TGTGCCAGCATCACGACTAGCGGGGGGCGGGATACGCAGTATTTT; CDR3: CASITTSGGRDTQYF; size: -; D: TRBD2; V: TRBV11-1; J: TRBJ2-3
DNA: TGCGCCAGCAGTGTCACACAGCCCAACTATGGCTACACCTTC; CDR3: CASSVTQPNYGYTF; size: -; D: -; V: TRBV10-2; J: TRBJ1-2
DNA: TGCGCCAGCAGCCAAGGGCCTAGTAATCAGCCCCAGCATTTT; CDR3: CASSQGPSNQPQHF; size: -; D: -; V: TRBV4-3; J: TRBJ1-5
DNA: TGTGCCAGCTCGATACAGGGCTCCTACACAGATACGCAGTATTTT; CDR3: CASSIQGSYTDTQYF; size: -; D: -; V: TRBV6-5; J: TRBJ2-3
DNA: TGTGCCAGCAGCTTGAGACAGGGCCTCGATGAGCAGTTCTTC; CDR3: CASSLRQGLDEQFF; size: -; D: TRBD1; V: TRBV5-4; J: TRBJ2-1
DNA: TGCGCCAGCAGCTTAGGGCAGCTGATCACAGATACGCAGTATTTT; CDR3: CASSLGQLITDTQYF; size: -; D: -; V: TRBV5-1; J: TRBJ2-3
DNA: TGTGCTAGTGGCGCGGGACAGTTTGAAGCTTTCTTT; CDR3: CASGAGQFEAFF; size: once; D: TRBD1; V: TRBV12-5; J: TRBJ1-1
DNA: TGCGCCAGCAGCCAAGGACCGAGCTCTGGAAACACCATATATTTT; CDR3: CASSQGPSSGNTIYF; size: -; D: -; V: TRBV4-1; J: TRBJ1-3
DNA: TGCGCCAGTAGCCAAGATTGGGGCGGGGGGGCAAACATTCAGTACTTC; CDR3: CASSQDWGGGANIQYF; size: -; D: TRBD2; V: TRBV4-1; J: TRBJ2-4
DNA: TGTGCCAGCAAACGTGGGACGGAGATTATGACCCAGTACTTC; CDR3: CASKRGTEIMTQYF; size: -; D: -; V: TRBV2; J: TRBJ2-5
DNA: TGTGCCAGCAGCTTAGAGGGGCTTGGGCCCCAGCATTTT; CDR3: CASSLEGLGPQHF; size: -; D: -; V: TRBV7-2; J: TRBJ1-5
DNA: TGTGCCAGCTCACCAAACGACAGGGCCACTGAAGCTTTCTTT; CDR3: CASSPNDRATEAFF; size: -; D: TRBD1; V: TRBV18; J: TRBJ1-1
DNA: TGTGCCAGCATAGGGAATACAGGGGGCAGAGAGACCCAGTACTTC; CDR3: CASIGNTGGRETQYF; size: -; D: TRBD1; V: TRBV2; J: TRBJ2-5
DNA: TGTGCCAGCAGTTCGACGTCATACAGCTACGAGCAGTACTTC; CDR3: CASSSTSYSYEQYF; size: -; D: -; V: TRBV27; J: TRBJ2-7
DNA: TGCGCCAGCAGCTCTTCCGGGACAGGGGCGGACTATGGCTACACCTTC; CDR3: CASSSSGTGADYGYTF; size: -; D: TRBD1; V: TRBV5-1; J: TRBJ1-2
DNA: TGTGCCAGCAGCGGAGCTCACAGCCGGGGCCTCACTCCTGAAGCTTTCTTT; CDR3: CASSGAHSRGLTPEAFF; size: -; D: -; V: TRBV6-4; J: TRBJ1-1
DNA: TGTGCCAGCAGCTTAGCTGTAAGGGGGCTGGTTGGAAACACCATATATTTT; CDR3: CASSLAVRGLVGNTIYF; size: -; D: TRBD1; V: TRBV7-2; J: TRBJ1-3
DNA: TGTGCCAGCAGCCGCATACTAGCGCAACTATACAATGAGCAGTTCTTC; CDR3: CASSRILAQLYNEQFF; size: -; D: TRBD2; V: TRBV5-6; J: TRBJ2-1
DNA: TGTGCCAGCAGCTTATTTACGGGGTTCTACGAGCAGTACTTC; CDR3: CASSLFTGFYEQYF; size: -; D: -; V: TRBV11-1; J: TRBJ2-7
DNA: TGCGCCAGGAGGAGGACACCGGCCGACATTCAGTACTTC; CDR3: CARRRTPADIQYF; size: -; D: -; V: TRBV5-1; J: TRBJ2-4
DNA: TGTGCCAGCTCACCACAGGCCTTGATGAGCTCCTACGAGCAGTACTTC; CDR3: CASSPQALMSSYEQYF; size: -; D: -; V: TRBV18; J: TRBJ2-7
DNA: TGTGCCAGCAGCAAACGGACAGGCGTCTACGAGCAGTACTTC; CDR3: CASSKRTGVYEQYF; size: -; D: TRBD1; V: TRBV6-5; J: TRBJ2-7
DNA: TGTGCCAGCAGTCCGACAGGGGGAAATAATTCACCCCTCCACTTT; CDR3: CASSPTGGNNSPLHF; size: -; D: TRBD1; V: TRBV6-6; J: TRBJ1-6
DNA: TGTGCCAGCGTGCGGAGTACCCGCCTCTACGAGCAGTACTTC; CDR3: CASVRSTRLYEQYF; size: -; D: -; V: TRBV6-1; J: TRBJ2-7
DNA: TGTGCCAGCTCACCGGGACAGAATCAGCCCCAGCATTTT; CDR3: CASSPGQNQPQHF; size: -; D: TRBD1; V: TRBV18; J: TRBJ1-5
DNA: TGTGCCAGTGGAAGACCAGGGGCGAACACCGGGGAGCTGTTTTTT; CDR3: CASGRPGANTGELFF; size: -; D: -; V: TRBV19; J: TRBJ2-2
DNA: TGCGCCAGCAGCCGCGGACAGGGATTACTTGCAACTAATGAAAAACTGTTTTTT; CDR3: CASSRGQGLLATNEKLFF; size: -; D: TRBD1; V: TRBV5-1; J: TRBJ1-4
DNA: TGTGCCAGCAGCTTAGGTCTGGGGTTCTCCTACGAGCAGTACTTC; CDR3: CASSLGLGFSYEQYF; size: -; D: -; V: TRBV7-6; J: TRBJ2-7
DNA: TGCGCCAGCAGCTGGGGGGGCGAGGGAACCGGGGAGCTGTTTTTT; CDR3: CASSWGGEGTGELFF; size: -; D: -; V: TRBV5-1; J: TRBJ2-2
DNA: TGTGCCAGCTCTCGCCAGGCCACAGATACGCAGTATTTT; CDR3: CASSRQATDTQYF; size: -; D: -; V: TRBV6-5; J: TRBJ2-3
DNA: TGTGCCAGCAGCTTAGGGACTGAAGCTTTCTTT; CDR3: CASSLGTEAFF; size: -; D: -; V: TRBV7-2; J: TRBJ1-1
DNA: TGTGCCAGCACCTCCTCCTTACAGGGAGGCAATCAGCCCCAGCATTTT; CDR3: CASTSSLQGGNQPQHF; size: -; D: -; V: TRBV7-9; J: TRBJ1-5
DNA: TGTGCCAGCAGTGAAGGACTGCTGAACACCGGGGAGCTGTTTTTT; CDR3: CASSEGLLNTGELFF; size: -; D: -; V: TRBV2; J: TRBJ2-2
DNA: TGTGCCAGCAGCGTCGGCGACATTTACTCTGGAAACACCATATATTTT; CDR3: CASSVGDIYSGNTIYF; size: -; D: -; V: TRBV9; J: TRBJ1-3
DNA: TGTGCCAGCTCACCGGCCAGGGATGGCAATCAGCCCCAGCATTTT; CDR3: CASSPARDGNQPQHF; size: -; D: -; V: TRBV18; J: TRBJ1-5
DNA: TGTGCCAGTAGTACGCTCCAAACAGGGGCGGGGTTCGTCGAGCAGTACTTC; CDR3: CASSTLQTGAGFVEQYF; size: -; D: -; V: TRBV19; J: TRBJ2-7
DNA: TGCGCCAGCAGCCGTTTACAGGGGTATAATTCACCCCTCCACTTT; CDR3: CASSRLQGYNSPLHF; size: few; D: TRBD1; V: TRBV5-1; J: TRBJ1-6
DNA: TGTGCCAGCAGCTTAGTAGCGGGGGGGCCGGATACGCAGTATTTT; CDR3: CASSLVAGGPDTQYF; size: -; D: TRBD2; V: TRBV7-6; J: TRBJ2-3
DNA: TGTGCCTGGAGTGGAAATAGGCGGGGAAACTATGGCTACACCTTC; CDR3: CAWSGNRRGNYGYTF; size: -; D: -; V: TRBV30; J: TRBJ1-2